Listed below are T cell receptor beta chains from one sample, sequenced in a study of CD8 T cells in ankylosing spondylitis. One entry per CDR3 protein results from TCRdb running MiXCR on the 5' RACE reads. The table includes about 240,000 distinct CDR3 sequences, about 10% detected once. Sample: blood, either unsorted or a sorted T cell fraction (not recorded which). The receptors here all came from a male donor with ankylosing spondylitis or in good health (not recorded which). Both conserved end residues are part of each CDR3. Each record gives: D gene, V gene, J gene, clone size, CDR3 protein, CDR3 DNA. D genes are given only for firm matches. Only some rows state a clone size, as once, few, many or a class for expanded clones.

>.|TRBV6-6|TRBJ1-5|.
CASSPADRQPQHF
TGTGCCAGCAGCCCCGCAGACCGTCAGCCCCAGCATTTT
>.|TRBV7-6|TRBJ1-4|many
CASSLQGGEEKLFF
TGTGCCAGCAGCTTACAGGGCGGTGAGGAAAAACTGTTTTTT
>.|TRBV4-1|TRBJ2-4|many
CASSQVGVVAAPAKNIQYF
TGCGCCAGCAGCCAAGTGGGTGTGGTAGCGGCGCCAGCCAAAAACATTCAGTACTTC
>.|TRBV20-1|TRBJ1-2|many
CSASRIANYGYTF
TGCAGTGCTAGTAGAATCGCTAACTATGGCTACACCTTC
>.|TRBV29-1|TRBJ2-3|many
CSVRGGAVDTQYF
TGCAGCGTTCGTGGGGGGGCTGTAGATACGCAGTATTTT
>TRBD1|TRBV2|TRBJ2-5|few
CASSRQGQLQETQYF
TGTGCCAGCAGTCGCCAGGGACAGCTTCAAGAGACCCAGTACTTC
>.|TRBV7-8|TRBJ2-2|.
CASSQSALNTGELFF
TGTGCCAGCAGCCAATCGGCCCTTAACACCGGGGAGCTGTTTTTT
>.|TRBV5-8|TRBJ2-1|.
CASSTGTNHNEQFF
TGTGCCAGCAGCACCGGGACAAACCACAATGAGCAGTTCTTC
>.|TRBV5-1|TRBJ1-1|.
CASSLDPGSGTEAFF
TGCGCCAGCAGCTTGGATCCAGGGTCGGGTACTGAAGCTTTCTTT
>.|TRBV2|TRBJ2-5|.
CASMRQETQYF
TGTGCCAGCATGAGACAAGAGACCCAGTACTTC
>.|TRBV20-1|TRBJ1-1|many
CSARGLFGALSTEAFF
TGCAGTGCTAGAGGTCTGTTCGGGGCGCTCTCCACTGAAGCTTTCTTT
>TRBD2|TRBV24-1|TRBJ2-3|many
CATSPSGGPDTQYF
TGTGCCACCAGTCCTAGCGGGGGGCCAGATACGCAGTATTTT
>TRBD2|TRBV12-3/TRBV12-4|TRBJ2-1|.
CASSSGTSGLENNEQFF
TGTGCCAGCAGTTCCGGGACTAGCGGTTTAGAGAACAATGAGCAGTTCTTC
>.|TRBV28|TRBJ2-3|many
CASSEGRVLDTQYF
TGTGCCAGCAGTGAAGGGCGGGTCTTAGATACGCAGTATTTT
>TRBD2|TRBV6-4|TRBJ2-1|many
CASSESGGEYNEQFF
TGTGCCAGCAGTGAGTCGGGAGGGGAATACAATGAGCAGTTCTTC
>TRBD2|TRBV7-8|TRBJ2-1|many
CASSLNWGLLVNEQFF
TGTGCCAGCAGCTTAAATTGGGGACTACTTGTCAATGAGCAGTTCTTC
>TRBD2|TRBV12-3/TRBV12-4|TRBJ2-7|few
CASSLWGGGAFEQYF
TGTGCCAGCAGTTTGTGGGGCGGGGGGGCTTTCGAGCAGTACTTC
>.|TRBV29-1|TRBJ1-5|many
CSVSGAINQPQHF
TGCAGCGTGTCAGGGGCCATCAATCAGCCCCAGCATTTT
>TRBD2|TRBV5-1|TRBJ2-7|few
CASRWTSGVDDEQYF
TGCGCCAGCAGATGGACTAGCGGGGTTGACGACGAGCAGTACTTC
>TRBD2|TRBV20-1|TRBJ2-2|many
CSAGLAGRAGELFF
TGCAGTGCTGGACTAGCGGGGCGGGCCGGGGAGCTGTTTTTT
>TRBD2|TRBV3-1|TRBJ2-7|few
CASSQDGRHYEQYF
TGTGCCAGCAGCCAAGACGGGAGGCACTACGAGCAGTACTTC
>.|TRBV13|TRBJ2-3|.
CASQERLVRADTQYF
TGTGCCAGCCAAGAAAGACTAGTTAGGGCAGATACGCAGTATTTT
>TRBD1|TRBV28|TRBJ2-5|few
CASSLTGGSETQYF
TGTGCCAGCAGTCTGACAGGGGGCTCAGAGACCCAGTACTTC
>.|TRBV11-2|TRBJ2-2|.
CASSLVGLADRTGELFF
TGTGCCAGCAGCTTAGTCGGGTTAGCGGATCGCACCGGGGAGCTGTTTTTT
>TRBD2|TRBV20-1|TRBJ2-7|many
CSARDKEREGHSYEQYF
TGCAGTGCTAGAGATAAAGAGCGGGAGGGCCATTCCTACGAGCAGTACTTC
>.|TRBV6-5|TRBJ2-7|.
CASSYSMRVNSYEQYF
TGTGCCAGCAGTTACTCAATGAGGGTTAACTCCTACGAGCAGTACTTC